This T cell receptor beta chain was identified during a study of T cell responses to AZD1222 COVID-19 vaccine. Overall study context: Second-dose recipients at about 4 or about 12 weeks were treated as one pooled group.

Assay used: immunoSEQ multiplex PCR; TCRdb lists only in-frame clones, some missing. There are 130,000 or so clones in the sample; 90% occur only once, and about 7% lies in the top ten. Study-level points and caveats: The study reported that nearly half of spike-specific TCRs target unmutated variant regions. Elevations in Spike-specific TCR breadth and depth followed administration of two AZD1222 doses.

Remarks on this clone: The antigen is undetermined.

Germline V gene sequence: CDR1 LGHDT, CDR2 YNNKEL (reference sequence). There are 13 residues in the CDR3. The V and J ends lost 0 bases and 8 bases respectively, with 11 bases between them. The sequencing used peripheral blood, collected on day 0 of AZD1222 vaccination. The chain joins TRBV3-1 (or the pseudogene TRBV3-2) to TRBJ2-7, with D unclear. This clonotype was obtained from an adult in good health. CDR3 DNA: TGTGCCAGCAGCCAAGAACGAAGCTCCAAGCAGTACTTC. Translated, it gives CASSQERSSKQYF.